Following are 13 T cell receptor beta chains from one sample sequenced in a study of OX40 agonist ivuxolimab in advanced cancers. Data came from immunoSEQ multiplex PCR; TCRdb stores just in-frame clones and leaves some out. The sample includes some 74,000 clones, more than 90% of them seen just once. This specimen consisted of CD4+ or CD8+ T cells sorted from blood, obtained in a trial of the OX40 agonist ivuxolimab. The source is an adult with an advanced solid tumor such as melanoma, head and neck, liver or kidney cancer.

The chain links TRBV11-2 to TRBJ2-1; tentatively, D is TRBD2 (6 bases). This CDR3 has 15 residues. The V gene lost 1 base and the J gene lost 0 bases, with 7 bases spanning the gap. The V gene's germline CDR1 is SGHAT and CDR2 FQNNGV. The chain's CDR3 is CASSLVGGSYNEQFF. DNA for the CDR3: TGTGCCAGCAGCTTAGTGGGGGGCTCCTACAATGAGCAGTTCTTC. The full variable domain, rest sourced from reference TRBV11-2 and TRBJ2-1, is EAGVAQSPRYKIIEKRQSVAFWCNPISGHATLYWYQQILGQGPKLLIQFQNNGVVDDSQLPKDRFSAERLKGVDSTLKIQPAKLEDSAVYLCASSLVGGSYNEQFFGPGTRLTVL.

The V and J genes are TRBV5-4 and TRBJ2-5; D not certain. V lost 3 bases, J lost 5 bases, and 11 bases lay in between. Germline CDR1 and CDR2: SGHNT and YYREEE (reference sequence). The CDR3 is 13 amino acids. CDR3 nucleotides: TGTGCCAGCAGCTACGAAAACAGTGAGACCCAGTACTTC. Amino acid sequence: CASSYENSETQYF.

The CDR3 DNA follows: TGTGCCAGCAGAGAGTCGGACGAGCAGTACTTC. Translation gives CASRESDEQYF. The chain uses TRBV6-5 and TRBJ2-7; no definite D call. The V gene's germline CDR1 is MNHEY and CDR2 SVGAGI. Trimming shortened V by 6 bases and J by 5 bases, and 8 bases separated the two germline ends. CDR3 length: 11 residues.

The chain links TRBV18 to TRBJ2-3; D possibly corresponds to TRBD1 (6 bases). CDR3 length: 15 amino acids. CDR1 is KGHSH and CDR2 is LQKENI in the germline V gene. With 1 base removed from V and 6 bases from J, the gap between germline ends came to 14 bases. CDR3 loop: CASSPQGLGADTQYF. In nucleotides, the CDR3 is TGTGCCAGCTCACCACAGGGCCTGGGGGCTGATACGCAGTATTTT.

The chain links TRBV28 to TRBJ1-2; 9 positions agree with TRBD1. This CDR3 has 14 residues. CDR1 is MDHEN, CDR2 SYDVKM, per germline. Trimming cost V 6 bases and J 2 bases; bases outside gene matches: 4. This chain's CDR3 is CASRDGTGNYGYTF. In DNA, the CDR3 is TGTGCCAGCAGGGACGGGACAGGGAACTATGGCTACACCTTC.

The V gene is TRBV28, the J gene TRBJ1-1; weak D call: TRBD1 (5 bases). V gave up 6 bases and J gave up 1 base, with 12 bases separating them. The CDR3 sequence is 14 residues long. Per the germline V gene, CDR1 is MDHEN and CDR2 is SYDVKM. The CDR3 coding sequence is TGTGCCAGCAGCCGGACACGGAGGAACACTGAAGCTTTCTTT. Translated: CASSRTRRNTEAFF. Together with reference TRBV28 and TRBJ1-1, the CDR3 gives the full variable domain: DVKVTQSSRYLVKRTGEKVFLECVQDMDHENMFWYRQDPGLGLRLIYFSYDVKMKEKGDIPEGYSVSREKKERFSLILESASTNQTSMYLCASSRTRRNTEAFFGQGTRLTVV.

This clone was counted once. The chain is built from TRBV18 and TRBJ1-1, with TRBD1 as a possible D gene (5 bases). V lost 2 bases and J lost 0, with 13 bases in between. This CDR3 is built from 16 residues. In germline, CDR1 is KGHSH, CDR2 LQKENI. CDR3 protein: CASSPMEWGMNTEAFF. For the CDR3, the DNA is TGTGCCAGCTCACCAATGGAATGGGGGATGAACACTGAAGCTTTCTTT.

The chain has TRBV19 and TRBJ2-7; tentative D call: TRBD1 (5 bases). Trimming removed 0 bases at V and 3 bases at J, with 12 bases between. The CDR3 is made up of 15 amino acids. Looked up from germline, CDR1 is LNHDA and CDR2 is SQIVND (reference sequence). The CDR3 loop reads CASSIDNGRVYEQYF. The DNA for the CDR3 is TGTGCCAGTAGTATAGATAACGGCAGGGTCTACGAGCAGTACTTC. Full variable domain (missing parts from reference TRBV19 and TRBJ2-7): DGGITQSPKYLFRKEGQNVTLSCEQNLNHDAMYWYRQDPGQGLRLIYYSQIVNDFQKGDIAEGYSVSREKKESFPLTVTSAQKNPTAFYLCASSIDNGRVYEQYFGPGTRLTVT.

The chain is built from TRBV27 and TRBJ1-4; 8 bases agree with TRBD1. Germline values: CDR1 MNHEY, CDR2 SMNVEV (reference sequence). V lost 5 bases to trimming and J lost 4 bases; unmatched junction nucleotides: 3. This CDR3 spans 14 amino acids. The CDR3 loop is CASSRTGSNEKLFF. The CDR3 bases are TGTGCCAGCAGTCGGACAGGGAGTAATGAAAAACTGTTTTTT. Full variable domain (outside the CDR3, taken from reference TRBV27 and TRBJ1-4): EAQVTQNPRYLITVTGKKLTVTCSQNMNHEYMSWYRQDPGLGLRQIYYSMNVEVTDKGDVPEGYKVSRKEKRNFPLILESPSPNQTSLYFCASSRTGSNEKLFFGSGTQLSVL.

The chain carries TRBV7-2 and TRBJ2-1, with D maybe TRBD2 (7 bases). CDR3 length: 15 amino acids. Looked up from germline, CDR1 is SGHTA and CDR2 is FQGNSA. Trimming removed 3 bases from V and 4 bases from J, with 13 bases in between. The CDR3 loop reads CASSLGGGQYNEQFF. CDR3 bases: TGTGCCAGCAGCTTGGGGGGGGGCCAGTACAATGAGCAGTTCTTC.

The chain employs TRBV7-2 and TRBJ2-7; 11 nucleotides line up with TRBD2. Germline loops: CDR1 SGHTA, CDR2 FQGNSA. This CDR3 has 16 amino acids. V was clipped by 5 bases and J by 4 bases; unmatched bases: 10. The CDR3 protein is CASSPQGLAGTYEQYF. In DNA, the CDR3 is TGTGCCAGCAGCCCGCAAGGACTAGCGGGTACGTACGAGCAGTACTTC. The variable domain in full, with the rest retrieved from reference TRBV7-2 and TRBJ2-7, is GAGVSQSPSNKVTEKGKDVELRCDPISGHTALYWYRQSLGQGLEFLIYFQGNSAPDKSGLPSDRFSAERTGGSVSTLTIQRTQQEDSAVYLCASSPQGLAGTYEQYFGPGTRLTVT.

V and J are TRBV11-3 and TRBJ2-5; D remains unclear. Per the germline V gene, CDR1 is SGHNT and CDR2 is YENEEA. The length of the CDR3 is 12 residues. V lost 5 bases, J lost 5 bases, and 9 bases lay in between. CDR3 sequence: CASSGLGETQYF. In DNA, the CDR3 is TGTGCCAGCAGCGGCCTCGGGGAGACCCAGTACTTC.

V usage is TRBV28 and J usage is TRBJ2-7, with D unclear. The CDR3 spans 12 residues. V lost 3 bases and J lost 9, with 12 bases in between. The V gene's germline CDR1 is MDHEN and CDR2 SYDVKM. CDR3: CASSLVGKVQYF. The CDR3 DNA sequence: TGTGCCAGCAGTTTGGTAGGGAAGGTGCAGTACTTC.